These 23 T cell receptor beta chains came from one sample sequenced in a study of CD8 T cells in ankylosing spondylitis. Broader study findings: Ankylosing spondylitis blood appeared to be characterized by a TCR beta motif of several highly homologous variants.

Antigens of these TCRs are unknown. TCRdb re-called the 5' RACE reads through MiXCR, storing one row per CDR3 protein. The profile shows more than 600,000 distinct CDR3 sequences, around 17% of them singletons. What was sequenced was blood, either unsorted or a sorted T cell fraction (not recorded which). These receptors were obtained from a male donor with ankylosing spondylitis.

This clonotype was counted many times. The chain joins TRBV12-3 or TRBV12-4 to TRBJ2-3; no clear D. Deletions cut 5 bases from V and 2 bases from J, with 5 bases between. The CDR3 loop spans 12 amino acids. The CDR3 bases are TGTGCCAGCAGTCGGATCACAGATACGCAGTATTTT. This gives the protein CASSRITDTQYF.

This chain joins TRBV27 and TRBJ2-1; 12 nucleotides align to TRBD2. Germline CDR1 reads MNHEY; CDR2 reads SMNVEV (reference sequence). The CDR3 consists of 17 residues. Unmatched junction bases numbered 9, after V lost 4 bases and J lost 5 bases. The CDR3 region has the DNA TGTGCCAGCAGTTCCCCCGCTAGCGGGAGGGCCCACAATGAGCAGTTCTTC. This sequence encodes CASSSPASGRAHNEQFF.

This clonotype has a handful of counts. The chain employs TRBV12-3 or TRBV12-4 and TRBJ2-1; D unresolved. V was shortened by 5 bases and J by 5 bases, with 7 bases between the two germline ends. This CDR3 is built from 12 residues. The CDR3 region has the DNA TGTGCCAGCAGTCAGGTCAACAATGAGCAGTTCTTC. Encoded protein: CASSQVNNEQFF.

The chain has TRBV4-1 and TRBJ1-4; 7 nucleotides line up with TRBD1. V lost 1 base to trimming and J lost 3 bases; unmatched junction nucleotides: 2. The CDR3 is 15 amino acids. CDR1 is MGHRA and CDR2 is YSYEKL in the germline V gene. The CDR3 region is CASSQVGTANEKLFF. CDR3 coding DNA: TGCGCCAGCAGCCAAGTTGGGACAGCTAATGAAAAACTGTTTTTT.

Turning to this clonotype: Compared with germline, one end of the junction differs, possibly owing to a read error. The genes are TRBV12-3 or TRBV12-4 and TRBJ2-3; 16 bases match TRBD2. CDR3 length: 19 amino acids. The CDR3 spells CTSSPPGGLAGGFPDTQYF. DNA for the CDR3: TGTACCAGCAGTCCCCCGGGGGGACTAGCGGGAGGGTTTCCAGATACGCAGTATTTT.

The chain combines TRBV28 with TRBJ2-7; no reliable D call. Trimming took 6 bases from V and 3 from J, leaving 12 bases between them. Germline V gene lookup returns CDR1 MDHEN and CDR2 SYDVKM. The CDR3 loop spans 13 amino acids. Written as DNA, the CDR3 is TGTGCCAGCAGCCAAACCGGAGTCTACGAGCAGTACTTC. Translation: CASSQTGVYEQYF.

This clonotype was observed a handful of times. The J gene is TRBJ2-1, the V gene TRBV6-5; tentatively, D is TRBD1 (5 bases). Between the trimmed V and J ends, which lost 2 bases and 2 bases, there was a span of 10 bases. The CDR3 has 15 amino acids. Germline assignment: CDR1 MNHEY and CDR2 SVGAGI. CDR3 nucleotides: TGTGCCAGCAGTTACACGGACAAGCCCTACAATGAGCAGTTCTTC. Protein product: CASSYTDKPYNEQFF.

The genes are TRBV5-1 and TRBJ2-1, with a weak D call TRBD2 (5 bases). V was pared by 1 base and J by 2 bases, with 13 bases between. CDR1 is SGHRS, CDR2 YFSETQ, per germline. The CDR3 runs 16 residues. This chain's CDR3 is CASSLSLVGTYNEQFF. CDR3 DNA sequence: TGCGCCAGCAGCTTGTCACTAGTGGGTACCTACAATGAGCAGTTCTTC.

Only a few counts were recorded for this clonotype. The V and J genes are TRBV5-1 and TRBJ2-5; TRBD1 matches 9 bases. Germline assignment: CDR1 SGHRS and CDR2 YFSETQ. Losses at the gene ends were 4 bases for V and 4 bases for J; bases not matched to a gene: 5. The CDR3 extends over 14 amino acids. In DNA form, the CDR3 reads TGCGCCAGCAGCATCCGGGACAGGGCAGAGACCCAGTACTTC. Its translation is CASSIRDRAETQYF.

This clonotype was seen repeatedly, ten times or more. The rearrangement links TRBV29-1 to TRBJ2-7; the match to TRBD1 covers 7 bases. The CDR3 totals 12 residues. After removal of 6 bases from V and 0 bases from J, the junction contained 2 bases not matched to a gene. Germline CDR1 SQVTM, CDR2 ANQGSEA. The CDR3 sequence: CSVRQGSYEQYF. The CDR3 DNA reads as TGCAGCGTCCGACAGGGCTCCTACGAGCAGTACTTC.

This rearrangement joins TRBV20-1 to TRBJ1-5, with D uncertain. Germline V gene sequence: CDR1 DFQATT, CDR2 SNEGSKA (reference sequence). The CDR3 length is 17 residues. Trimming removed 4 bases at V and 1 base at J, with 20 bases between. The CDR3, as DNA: TGCAGTGCTACCCAAGTGGCAACTACCTTAAGCAATCAGCCCCAGCATTTT. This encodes CSATQVATTLSNQPQHF.

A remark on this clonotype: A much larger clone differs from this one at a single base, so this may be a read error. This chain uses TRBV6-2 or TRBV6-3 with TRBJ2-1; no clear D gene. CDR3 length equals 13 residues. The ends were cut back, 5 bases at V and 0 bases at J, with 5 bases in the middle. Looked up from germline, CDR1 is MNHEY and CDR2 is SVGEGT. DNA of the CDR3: TGTGCCAGCAGTCCGAACTCCTACAATGAGCAGTTCTTC. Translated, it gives CASSPNSYNEQFF.

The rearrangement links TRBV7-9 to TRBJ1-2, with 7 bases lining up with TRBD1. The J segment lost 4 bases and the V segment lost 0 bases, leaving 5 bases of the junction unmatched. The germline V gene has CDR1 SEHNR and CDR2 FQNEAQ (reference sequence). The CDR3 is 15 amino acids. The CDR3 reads CASSLADGTAYGYTF. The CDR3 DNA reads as TGTGCCAGCAGCTTAGCGGACGGGACAGCCTATGGCTACACCTTC.

DNA of the CDR3: TGCAGTGCCTCGGAATACCAAGAGACCCAGTACTTC. Translating it yields CSASEYQETQYF. This rearrangement joins TRBV20-1 to TRBJ2-5; D is unclear. This CDR3 has 12 amino acids. V lost 6 bases and J lost 0, with 8 bases in between. Germline CDR1 DFQATT, CDR2 SNEGSKA (reference sequence).

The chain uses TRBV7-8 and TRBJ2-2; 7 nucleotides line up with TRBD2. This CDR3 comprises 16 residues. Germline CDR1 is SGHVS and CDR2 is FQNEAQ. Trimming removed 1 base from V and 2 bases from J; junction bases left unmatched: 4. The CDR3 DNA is TGTGCCAGCAGCTTAGTGGGGGGGATTAACACCGGGGAGCTGTTTTTT. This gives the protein CASSLVGGINTGELFF. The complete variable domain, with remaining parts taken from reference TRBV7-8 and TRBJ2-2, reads GAGVSQSPRYKVAKRGQDVALRCDPISGHVSLFWYQQALGQGPEFLTYFQNEAQLDKSGLPSDRFFAERPEGSVSTLKIQRTQQEDSAVYLCASSLVGGINTGELFFGEGSRLTVL.

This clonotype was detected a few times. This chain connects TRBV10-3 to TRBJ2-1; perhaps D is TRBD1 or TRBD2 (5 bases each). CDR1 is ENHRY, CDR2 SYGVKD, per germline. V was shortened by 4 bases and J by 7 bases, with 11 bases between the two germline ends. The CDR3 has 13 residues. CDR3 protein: CAISARDGNEQFF. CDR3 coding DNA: TGTGCCATCAGTGCGAGGGACGGGAATGAGCAGTTCTTC.

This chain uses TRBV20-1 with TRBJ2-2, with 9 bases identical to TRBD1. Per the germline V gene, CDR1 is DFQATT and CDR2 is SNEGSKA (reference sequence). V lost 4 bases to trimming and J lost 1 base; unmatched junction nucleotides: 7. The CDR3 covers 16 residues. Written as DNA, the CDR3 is TGCAGTGCTACCAGGGACAGGGTAAAGAACACCGGGGAGCTGTTTTTT. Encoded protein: CSATRDRVKNTGELFF.

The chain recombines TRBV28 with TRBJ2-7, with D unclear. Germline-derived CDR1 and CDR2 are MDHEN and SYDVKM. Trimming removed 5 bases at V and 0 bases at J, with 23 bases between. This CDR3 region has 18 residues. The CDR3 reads CASSPYAQARRSSYEQYF. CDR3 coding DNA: TGTGCCAGCAGTCCGTATGCTCAGGCTCGTAGGAGCTCCTACGAGCAGTACTTC. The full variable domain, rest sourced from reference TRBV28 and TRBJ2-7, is DVKVTQSSRYLVKRTGEKVFLECVQDMDHENMFWYRQDPGLGLRLIYFSYDVKMKEKGDIPEGYSVSREKKERFSLILESASTNQTSMYLCASSPYAQARRSSYEQYFGPGTRLTVT.

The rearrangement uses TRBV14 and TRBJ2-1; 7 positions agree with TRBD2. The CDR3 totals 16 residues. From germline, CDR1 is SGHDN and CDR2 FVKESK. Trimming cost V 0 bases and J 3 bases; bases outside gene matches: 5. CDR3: CASSQDTSAGYNEQFF. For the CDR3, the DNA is TGTGCCAGCAGCCAAGATACTAGCGCGGGCTACAATGAGCAGTTCTTC. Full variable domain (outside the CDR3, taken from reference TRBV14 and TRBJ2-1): EAGVTQFPSHSVIEKGQTVTLRCDPISGHDNLYWYRRVMGKEIKFLLHFVKESKQDESGMPNNRFLAERTGGTYSTLKVQPAELEDSGVYFCASSQDTSAGYNEQFFGPGTRLTVL.

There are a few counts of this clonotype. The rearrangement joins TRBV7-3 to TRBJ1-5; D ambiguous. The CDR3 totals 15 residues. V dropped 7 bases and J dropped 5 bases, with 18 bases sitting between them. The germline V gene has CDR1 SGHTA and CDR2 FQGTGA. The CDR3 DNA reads TGTGCCAGCACCCTGAAGAAAGGTGATTATCAGCCCCAGCATTTT. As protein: CASTLKKGDYQPQHF.

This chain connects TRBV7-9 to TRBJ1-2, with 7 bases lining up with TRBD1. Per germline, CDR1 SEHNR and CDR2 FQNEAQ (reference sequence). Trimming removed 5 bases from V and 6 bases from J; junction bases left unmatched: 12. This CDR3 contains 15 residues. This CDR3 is CASSIRGDLVNGYTF. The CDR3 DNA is TGTGCCAGCAGCATCAGGGGGGACCTAGTCAATGGCTACACCTTC.

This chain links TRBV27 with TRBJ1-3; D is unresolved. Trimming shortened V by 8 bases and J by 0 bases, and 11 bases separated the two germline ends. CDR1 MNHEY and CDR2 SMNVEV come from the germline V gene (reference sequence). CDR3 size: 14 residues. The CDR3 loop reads CASRRQASGNTIYF. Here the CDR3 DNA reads TGTGCCAGCCGCCGACAAGCCTCTGGAAACACCATATATTTT.

The CDR3 sequence is CASRNPAGTGKTEAFF. DNA of the CDR3: TGTGCCAGCAGGAACCCGGCCGGGACAGGGAAGACTGAAGCTTTCTTT. This chain uses TRBV25-1 with TRBJ1-1; 9 bases are a match to TRBD1. V was pared by 6 bases and J by 5 bases, with 13 bases of the junction left unmatched. Germline assignment: CDR1 MGHDK and CDR2 SYGVNS. The CDR3 length is 16 residues. The variable domain in full, completed from reference TRBV25-1 and TRBJ1-1, reads EADIYQTPRYLVIGTGKKITLECSQTMGHDKMYWYQQDPGMELHLIHYSYGVNSTEKGDLSSESTVSRIRTEHFPLTLESARPSHTSQYLCASRNPAGTGKTEAFFGQGTRLTVV.